Included here is one T cell receptor beta chain sequence, with context. As yet, its antigen is unknown. With 7 bases clipped from V and 7 bases from J, the junction kept 14 bases outside the gene matches. In germline, CDR1 is SEHNR, CDR2 FQNEAQ (reference sequence). CDR3 length equals 16 residues. TCRdb independently ran MiXCR on the reads; one entry per CDR3 protein. The sample records 160,000 or so distinct CDR3 sequences, approximately 17% being singletons. These data are taken from a study of T cell repertoires in cytomegalovirus infection. Study information: Indications of both CMV infection and matching HLA type were provided by public TCR beta signatures. Study results and limitations: Across the ex vivo response, the dominant clonotypes were HLA-C-restricted CMV-specific TCR beta clonotypes. The cumulative frequency of public TCR beta families distinguished individuals who carried CMV together with the relevant HLA.

The chain combines TRBV7-9 with TRBJ2-7; 12 bases map to TRBD1. This sequence was found in a human donor in good health (CMV status not recorded). Some clones in this sample may be carry-over from other donors' samples. The sequencing sample was made of CD8+ T cells from PBMCs. This chain's CDR3 is CASNPRPGTGGEEQYF. CDR3 bases: TGTGCCAGCAACCCGAGACCCGGGACAGGGGGCGAGGAGCAGTACTTC.